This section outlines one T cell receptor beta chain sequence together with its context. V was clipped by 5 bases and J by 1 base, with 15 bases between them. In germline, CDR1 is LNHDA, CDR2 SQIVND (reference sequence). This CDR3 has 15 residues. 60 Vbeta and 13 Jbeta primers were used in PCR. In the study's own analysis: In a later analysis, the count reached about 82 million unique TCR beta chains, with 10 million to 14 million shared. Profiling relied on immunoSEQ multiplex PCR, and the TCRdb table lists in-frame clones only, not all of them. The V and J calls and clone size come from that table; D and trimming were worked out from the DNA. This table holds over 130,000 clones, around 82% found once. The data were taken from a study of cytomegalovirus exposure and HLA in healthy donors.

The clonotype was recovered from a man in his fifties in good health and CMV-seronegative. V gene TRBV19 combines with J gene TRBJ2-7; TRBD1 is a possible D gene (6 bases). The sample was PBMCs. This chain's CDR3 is CASSVKGDGSYEQYF. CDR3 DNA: TGTGCCAGTAGTGTAAAGGGGGATGGGTCCTACGAGCAGTACTTC.